The 26 T cell receptor beta chains reported below all come from one sample, sequenced in a study of T-cell reconstitution after alpha-beta-depleted transplantation in children. This sample's TCRbeta library carried unique molecular identifier barcodes. TCRdb processed the PCR reads anew with MiXCR; each CDR3 protein has one entry. The top ten clones hold roughly 25% of a sample with 95,000 to 120,000 distinct CDR3 sequences, about 6.4% of them seen once. The sequencing here drew on PBMCs, mostly from graft donor cells, taken 360 days after TCRalphabeta/CD19-depleted stem cell transplant. The receptors here all came from a male patient between 2 and 10 years old who had a stem cell transplant for acute lymphoblastic leukemia, so the T cells may come from the graft donor.

Many counts were recorded for this clonotype. The rearrangement uses TRBV20-1 and TRBJ2-7; 8 nucleotides align to TRBD1. In germline, CDR1 is DFQATT, CDR2 SNEGSKA (reference sequence). V trimming: 1 base; J trimming: 0 bases; junction bases outside the gene matches: 2. This CDR3 region has 14 residues. The CDR3 reads CSARGGQVSYEQYF. The CDR3 nucleotides read TGCAGTGCTAGAGGGGGACAGGTCTCCTACGAGCAGTACTTC.

This clonotype has a count of ten or more. This chain uses TRBV27 with TRBJ1-6; 7 bases match TRBD1. V dropped 5 bases and J dropped 6; count of bases not matched to a gene: 7. Per the germline V gene, CDR1 is MNHEY and CDR2 is SMNVEV (reference sequence). The CDR3 has 15 amino acids. The CDR3 nucleotides are TGTGCCAGCAGTCCCGGGACAGCCATTAATTCACCCCTCCACTTT. This translates into CASSPGTAINSPLHF.

CDR3 protein: CASSLGRVGYEQYF. DNA of the CDR3: TGTGCCAGCAGTTTGGGCAGGGTAGGTTACGAGCAGTACTTC. The chain recombines TRBV27 with TRBJ2-7; D is possibly TRBD1 (5 bases). CDR1 is MNHEY and CDR2 is SMNVEV in the germline V gene (reference sequence). Trimming pared 3 bases from V and 4 bases from J, leaving 13 bases between. CDR3 length: 14 amino acids.

This clonotype was counted at least ten times. This sequence joins TRBV12-3 or TRBV12-4 and TRBJ2-7; TRBD2 is a possible D gene (5 bases). The CDR3 has 14 residues. V shed 5 bases and J shed 6 bases, with 17 bases lying between them. CDR3 region: CASSGFASFGEQYF. The DNA of the CDR3 is TGTGCCAGCAGTGGCTTCGCTAGCTTTGGCGAGCAGTACTTC.

This clonotype occurred many times. The J gene is TRBJ2-5, the V gene TRBV27; no clear D gene. V lost 2 bases and J lost 5, with 9 bases in between. Per germline, CDR1 MNHEY and CDR2 SMNVEV (reference sequence). There are 13 residues in the CDR3. The DNA of the CDR3 is TGTGCCAGCAGTTTAGTTATTCAGGAGACCCAGTACTTC. Protein product: CASSLVIQETQYF.

The J gene is TRBJ1-1, the V gene TRBV29-1; no firm D call. With 2 bases removed from V and 0 bases from J, the gap between germline ends came to 10 bases. Germline CDR1 SQVTM, CDR2 ANQGSEA. The CDR3 has 14 residues. Here the CDR3 reads CSVERSALNTEAFF. CDR3 DNA: TGCAGCGTTGAAAGATCAGCCCTGAACACTGAAGCTTTCTTT.

The rearrangement links TRBV11-1 to TRBJ2-1, with 12 bases fitting TRBD2. V gave up 3 bases and J gave up 14 bases; unmatched junction bases: 14. Germline CDR1 reads SGHAT; CDR2 reads FQDESV (reference sequence). The CDR3 length is 16 residues. In DNA, the CDR3 is TGTGCCAGCAGCTTCAGAGGACTAGCGGGGTGGGGAAGGGAGTTCTTC. This gives the protein CASSFRGLAGWGREFF.

The sample holds many counts of this clonotype. J is TRBJ2-5 and V is TRBV20-1; no reliable D call. The CDR3 contains 12 residues. Germline CDR1 DFQATT, CDR2 SNEGSKA (reference sequence). The ends were cut back, 2 bases at V and 5 bases at J, with 9 bases in the middle. The CDR3 DNA reads TGCAGTGCTAGACCTTCTGGGGAGACCCAGTACTTC. It translates to CSARPSGETQYF.

The sample holds many counts of this clonotype. This chain uses TRBV4-3 with TRBJ2-7; 8 bases match TRBD2. CDR3 length: 19 residues. V lost 0 bases to trimming and J lost 3 bases; unmatched junction nucleotides: 16. The germline CDR1 and CDR2 sequences are LGHNA and YSLEER. The CDR3 spells CASSQDYSETSAVGYEQYF. CDR3 bases: TGCGCCAGCAGCCAAGATTATAGCGAGACTAGCGCAGTTGGCTACGAGCAGTACTTC.

This clonotype was detected only a few times. The rearrangement uses TRBV5-1 and TRBJ2-7; D is undetermined. CDR3 length: 14 residues. V was shortened by 0 bases and J by 1 base, with 8 bases between the two germline ends. CDR1 and CDR2 from the germline V gene are SGHRS and YFSETQ. Written as DNA, the CDR3 is TGCGCCAGCAGCTTGGTCCAGTCTTCCTACGAGCAGTACTTC. Its protein product is CASSLVQSSYEQYF.

In its sample, this clonotype ranks as medium-sized. The rearrangement uses TRBV5-1 and TRBJ2-1; no reliable D call. CDR1 is SGHRS and CDR2 is YFSETQ in the germline V gene. The CDR3 totals 12 residues. Trimming stripped 0 bases from V and 7 bases from J, with 5 bases between. CDR3 sequence reads: CASSLDRNEQFF. DNA for the CDR3: TGCGCCAGCAGCTTGGACAGAAATGAGCAGTTCTTC. The full variable domain, rest sourced from reference TRBV5-1 and TRBJ2-1, is KAGVTQTPRYLIKTRGQQVTLSCSPISGHRSVSWYQQTPGQGLQFLFEYFSETQRNKGNFPGRFSGRQFSNSRSEMNVSTLELGDSALYLCASSLDRNEQFFGPGTRLTVL.

The chain links TRBV6-1 to TRBJ2-1; TRBD2 matches 7 bases. The V segment lost 4 bases and the J segment 3 bases; nucleotides outside the gene matches: 9. The V gene's germline CDR1 is MNHNS and CDR2 SASEGT. This CDR3 contains 16 residues. The CDR3 bases are TGTGCCAGCAGTGCCCGACTAGCCACCGTCTACAATGAGCAGTTCTTC. Translation gives CASSARLATVYNEQFF.

This rearrangement joins TRBV7-9 to TRBJ2-5; TRBD2 matches 8 bases. The trim removed 5 bases at V and 5 bases at J, leaving 7 bases unmatched. CDR3 size: 14 residues. From germline, CDR1 is SEHNR and CDR2 FQNEAQ (reference sequence). CDR3 sequence reads: CASSPPGGGETQYF. The CDR3 DNA reads as TGTGCCAGCAGCCCCCCCGGGGGGGGTGAGACCCAGTACTTC.

This sequence joins TRBV6-5 and TRBJ2-5, with D tentatively TRBD1 or TRBD2 (6 bases each). The germline gives CDR1 MNHEY, CDR2 SVGAGI. V lost 0 bases, J lost 7 bases, and 12 bases lay in between. The CDR3 is 14 residues long. CDR3 loop: CASSYSIGGGTQYF. For the CDR3, the DNA is TGTGCCAGCAGTTACTCGATAGGAGGGGGGACCCAGTACTTC.

This clonotype was counted many times. The chain combines TRBV7-9 with TRBJ1-2; 7 bases align to TRBD1. This CDR3 is built from 11 residues. J lost 8 bases, V lost 4 bases, and 1 base had no gene match. The germline gives CDR1 SEHNR, CDR2 FQNEAQ (reference sequence). The CDR3 sequence: CASSWTGGYTF. The CDR3 DNA sequence: TGTGCCAGCAGCTGGACAGGAGGCTACACCTTC.

J is TRBJ2-4 and V is TRBV7-2, with D maybe TRBD1 (5 bases). Between the trimmed V and J ends, which lost 2 bases and 1 base, there was a span of 9 bases. CDR3 length: 15 residues. Germline loops: CDR1 SGHTA, CDR2 FQGNSA. This CDR3 is CASSLPGAAKNIQYF. The CDR3 nucleotides read TGTGCCAGCAGCTTACCTGGGGCTGCCAAAAACATTCAGTACTTC.

Only a few counts were recorded for this clonotype. V gene TRBV28 combines with J gene TRBJ2-7, with D tentatively TRBD1 or TRBD2 (5 bases each). Germline V gene data show CDR1 as MDHEN and CDR2 as SYDVKM. Trimming removed 10 bases at V and 0 bases at J, with 16 bases between. The CDR3 loop spans 14 amino acids. The CDR3 region has the DNA TGTGCCACCTTAGGGACGACGAGCTCCTACGAGCAGTACTTC. Protein product: CATLGTTSSYEQYF.

This chain joins TRBV7-2 and TRBJ1-1; D is unclear. The germline V and J ends were trimmed by 7 bases and 0 bases, with 15 bases remaining between them. The CDR3 extends over 15 amino acids. Germline assignment: CDR1 SGHTA and CDR2 FQGNSA. The CDR3 nucleotides are TGTGCCAGCATCCCCATGGAACCTATGAACACTGAAGCTTTCTTT. Translation gives CASIPMEPMNTEAFF.

This chain links TRBV2 with TRBJ2-4; tentatively, D is TRBD2 (6 bases). The CDR3 spans 21 residues. Germline lookup yields CDR1 SNHLY and CDR2 FYNNEI. Trimming removed 8 bases at V and 0 bases at J, with 32 bases between. This CDR3 is CASSTRGTPFGRREAKNIQYF. The CDR3 DNA is TGTGCCAGCTCGACTCGGGGGACTCCGTTCGGTAGGAGGGAAGCCAAAAACATTCAGTACTTC.

This clonotype was picked up a small number of times. The chain uses TRBV11-2 and TRBJ2-2, with TRBD1 matching 8 bases. Germline V CDR1 and CDR2: SGHAT, FQNNGV. Germline trimming cut 2 bases from V and 5 bases from J; bases unmatched to any gene: 7. There are 16 residues in the CDR3. CDR3 nucleotide sequence: TGTGCCAGCAGCTTACTCCGACAGGGGAGTACCGGGGAGCTGTTTTTT. It is translated as CASSLLRQGSTGELFF.

This clonotype came up a few times. This chain links TRBV6-5 with TRBJ2-5; 8 positions match TRBD1. The V gene's germline CDR1 is MNHEY and CDR2 SVGAGI. The ends lost 2 bases at V and 4 bases at J; junction bases unmatched: 6. The CDR3 consists of 15 residues. The CDR3 DNA is TGTGCCAGCAGTTACGAGGACAGGGTGATAGAGACCCAGTACTTC. Protein product: CASSYEDRVIETQYF.

This clonotype was observed many times. This chain links TRBV27 with TRBJ2-7, with 7 bases that match TRBD1. CDR3 size: 14 residues. After removal of 6 bases from V and 1 base from J, the junction contained 6 bases not matched to a gene. CDR1 is MNHEY, CDR2 SMNVEV, per germline (reference sequence). The CDR3 nucleotides read TGTGCCAGCAGGCCGGGACAGCATTCCTACGAGCAGTACTTC. Its protein product is CASRPGQHSYEQYF.

The table lists this clonotype with a few counts. This chain links TRBV7-9 with TRBJ1-1, with unresolved D. This CDR3 contains 13 residues. Germline V gives CDR1 SEHNR, CDR2 FQNEAQ (reference sequence). The V gene lost 4 bases and the J gene lost 5 bases, with 11 bases spanning the gap. The CDR3 reads CASSSSLDTEAFF. CDR3 in DNA: TGTGCCAGCAGCTCTTCTCTGGATACTGAAGCTTTCTTT.

The chain is built from TRBV5-1 and TRBJ2-1, with D maybe TRBD2 (6 bases). V lost 1 base, J lost 8 bases, and 13 bases lay in between. CDR3 length equals 14 residues. CDR1 is SGHRS and CDR2 is YFSETQ in the germline V gene. The CDR3 reads CASSLSTGADEQFF. The CDR3 DNA reads as TGCGCCAGCAGCTTGTCTACGGGAGCGGATGAGCAGTTCTTC.

In its sample, this clonotype was seen many times. The genes are TRBV9 and TRBJ1-2, with D unclear. The CDR3 is 17 residues long. CDR1 and CDR2 (germline): SGDLS, YYNGEE. With 0 bases removed from V and 8 bases from J, the gap between germline ends came to 23 bases. CDR3 loop: CASSVDSGYEPRWGYTF. CDR3 coding DNA: TGTGCCAGCAGCGTAGACTCCGGGTACGAACCCCGCTGGGGCTACACCTTC. The full variable domain, completed using reference TRBV9 and TRBJ1-2, is DSGVTQTPKHLITATGQRVTLRCSPRSGDLSVYWYQQSLDQGLQFLIQYYNGEERAKGNILERFSAQQFPDLHSELNLSSLELGDSALYFCASSVDSGYEPRWGYTFGSGTRLTVV.

This clonotype occurred many times. The CDR3 protein is CASSTTGVAPETQYF. CDR3 sequence (DNA): TGTGCCAGCAGCACAACAGGGGTTGCTCCGGAGACCCAGTACTTC. The chain carries TRBV9 and TRBJ2-5, with 7 bases identical to TRBD1. Trimming at V came to 4 bases and at J to 5 bases, leaving 11 bases not matched to a gene. Germline CDR1 reads SGDLS; CDR2 reads YYNGEE. The CDR3 has 15 amino acids.